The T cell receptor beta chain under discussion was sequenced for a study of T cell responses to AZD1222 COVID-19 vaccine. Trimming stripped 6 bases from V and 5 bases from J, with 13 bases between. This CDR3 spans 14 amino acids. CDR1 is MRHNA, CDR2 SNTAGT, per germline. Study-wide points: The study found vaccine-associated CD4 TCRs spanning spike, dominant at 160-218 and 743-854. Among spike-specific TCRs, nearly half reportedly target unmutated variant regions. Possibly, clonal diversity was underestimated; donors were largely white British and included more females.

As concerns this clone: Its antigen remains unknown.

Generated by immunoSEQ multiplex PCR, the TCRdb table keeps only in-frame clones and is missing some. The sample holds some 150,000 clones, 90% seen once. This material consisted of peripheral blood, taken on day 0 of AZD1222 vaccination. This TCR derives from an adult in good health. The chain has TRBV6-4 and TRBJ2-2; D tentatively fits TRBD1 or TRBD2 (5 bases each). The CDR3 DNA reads TGTGCCAGCAGGAGGGACCCCCTAACCGGGGAGCTGTTTTTT. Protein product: CASRRDPLTGELFF.